Listed here are 15 T cell receptor beta chains from one sample, sequenced in a study of blood T cell repertoires in COVID-19. Some clones are missing from TCRdb's copy, which holds only in-frame ones; the method was immunoSEQ multiplex PCR. The sample records under 150,000 clones, over 75% being singletons. Sequencing was performed on peripheral blood. These receptor sequences come from a man aged 50 or older with acute or convalescent COVID-19.

This chain joins TRBV5-4 and TRBJ2-7; 8 positions match TRBD1. CDR3 length equals 14 residues. CDR1 SGHNT and CDR2 YYREEE come from the germline V gene (reference sequence). After removal of 1 base from V and 6 bases from J, the junction contained 6 bases not matched to a gene. CDR3 amino acids: CASSLLSGGAEQYF. In DNA, the CDR3 is TGTGCCAGCAGCTTGCTTTCAGGGGGCGCCGAGCAGTACTTC.

Comment on this clone: Other DNA sequences in this specimen translate into the identical CDR3. The V and J genes are TRBV7-2 and TRBJ1-3; no clear D gene. V lost 0 bases to trimming and J lost 0 bases, with 9 bases between them. The CDR3 totals 16 residues. Germline assignment: CDR1 SGHTA and CDR2 FQGNSA. DNA for the CDR3: TGTGCCAGCAGCTTAGCCCCGGTCTCCTCTGGAAACACCATATATTTT. This encodes CASSLAPVSSGNTIYF. The complete variable domain, with remaining parts taken from reference TRBV7-2 and TRBJ1-3, reads GAGVSQSPSNKVTEKGKDVELRCDPISGHTALYWYRQSLGQGLEFLIYFQGNSAPDKSGLPSDRFSAERTGGSVSTLTIQRTQQEDSAVYLCASSLAPVSSGNTIYFGEGSWLTVV.

Of note for this clone: The identical CDR3 is also encoded by other nucleotide sequences in the sample. This chain links TRBV5-1 with TRBJ2-1; possible D gene TRBD2, 5 bases. The CDR3 length is 13 residues. Germline V lookup: CDR1 SGHRS, CDR2 YFSETQ. The ends were cut back, 3 bases at V and 5 bases at J, with 9 bases in the middle. CDR3 region: CASSYGSHNEQFF. The CDR3 DNA reads TGCGCCAGCAGCTATGGGAGCCACAATGAGCAGTTCTTC.

The chain couples TRBV7-6 to TRBJ2-1; 13 bases match TRBD2. The germline gives CDR1 SGHVS, CDR2 FNYEAQ. This CDR3 is 15 amino acids long. V dropped 1 base and J dropped 9; count of bases not matched to a gene: 3. CDR3 DNA: TGTGCCAGCAGCTTAGGCGGACTAGCGGGAGTTGAGCAGTTCTTC. Protein sequence: CASSLGGLAGVEQFF.

The V call is TRBV6-4, the J call TRBJ2-5; D unclear. This CDR3 contains 13 residues. Looked up from germline, CDR1 is MRHNA and CDR2 is SNTAGT. Trimming took 8 bases from V and 5 from J, leaving 15 bases between them. The CDR3 here is CASGSGLRETQYF. CDR3 DNA sequence: TGTGCCAGCGGGTCGGGTCTCCGTGAGACCCAGTACTTC.

V is TRBV5-1 and J is TRBJ1-3; 10 nucleotides align to TRBD1. The V and J ends lost 2 bases and 0 bases, in that order; junction bases with no gene match: 11. The length of the CDR3 is 19 residues. Germline V CDR1 and CDR2: SGHRS, YFSETQ. Here the CDR3 reads CASSFSSGTGVLSGNTIYF. For the CDR3, the DNA is TGCGCCAGCAGCTTTTCCTCCGGGACAGGGGTGCTCTCTGGAAACACCATATATTTT.

This chain joins TRBV6-5 and TRBJ1-6, with TRBD1 matching 9 bases. J gave up 10 bases and V 10 bases, and 8 bases lay outside the gene matches. This CDR3 is 13 amino acids long. Germline values: CDR1 MNHEY, CDR2 SVGAGI. CDR3 sequence reads: CAIRDREYSPLHF. DNA for the CDR3: TGTGCCATCCGGGACAGGGAGTACTCACCCCTCCACTTT.

The V and J genes are TRBV2 and TRBJ1-2; maybe TRBD1 (6 bases). Germline CDR1 reads SNHLY; CDR2 reads FYNNEI. This CDR3 is built from 15 residues. V lost 1 base and J 0 bases, leaving 9 bases between the germline ends. CDR3 sequence: CASSEGQAPNYGYTF. The CDR3 bases are TGTGCCAGCAGTGAAGGACAGGCCCCTAACTATGGCTACACCTTC.

V is TRBV7-9 and J is TRBJ1-1; no reliable D call. This CDR3 region has 13 residues. CDR1 and CDR2 from the germline V gene are SEHNR and FQNEAQ (reference sequence). V dropped 1 base and J dropped 6 bases, with 9 bases sitting between them. The CDR3 protein is CASSLVAGSEAFF. The CDR3 DNA is TGTGCCAGCAGCTTAGTGGCGGGATCTGAAGCTTTCTTT.

V gene TRBV5-1 combines with J gene TRBJ2-7, with D unresolved. Deletions cut 2 bases from V and 0 bases from J, with 9 bases between. This CDR3 is built from 14 residues. The V gene's germline CDR1 is SGHRS and CDR2 YFSETQ. The CDR3 DNA reads as TGCGCCAGCAGCTTTAACAGTTACTCCTACGAGCAGTACTTC. It is translated as CASSFNSYSYEQYF.

The chain is built from TRBV6-5 and TRBJ1-2; a possible D gene is TRBD1 (5 bases). Germline V gene sequence: CDR1 MNHEY, CDR2 SVGAGI. V lost 8 bases to trimming and J lost 4 bases, with 14 bases between them. This CDR3 has 13 amino acids. The chain's CDR3 is CASYGQKGYGYTF. The CDR3 nucleotides read TGTGCCAGCTACGGACAAAAGGGCTATGGCTACACCTTC.

The chain carries TRBV29-1 and TRBJ1-1; no reliable D call. V lost 6 bases and J 1 base, leaving 12 bases between the germline ends. The CDR3 runs to 13 residues. From germline, CDR1 is SQVTM and CDR2 ANQGSEA. The CDR3 bases are TGCAGCGTCCTACTCTCGGGGAACACTGAAGCTTTCTTT. This sequence encodes CSVLLSGNTEAFF. Supplemented by reference TRBV29-1 and TRBJ1-1, the full variable domain reads SAVISQKPSRDICQRGTSLTIQCQVDSQVTMMFWYRQQPGQSLTLIATANQGSEATYESGFVIDKFPISRPNLTFSTLTVSNMSPEDSSIYLCSVLLSGNTEAFFGQGTRLTVV.

The DNA for the CDR3 is TGCGCCAGCAGCTTGCCTGGAGGAGGGGCCTATGGCTACACCTTC. Translating gives CASSLPGGGAYGYTF. The V gene is TRBV5-1, the J gene TRBJ1-2; possibly TRBD1 for D (5 bases). The germline CDR1 and CDR2 sequences are SGHRS and YFSETQ. This CDR3 contains 15 residues. Between the trimmed V and J ends, which lost 1 base and 4 bases, there was a span of 14 bases. Drawing the rest from reference TRBV5-1 and TRBJ1-2, the complete variable domain is KAGVTQTPRYLIKTRGQQVTLSCSPISGHRSVSWYQQTPGQGLQFLFEYFSETQRNKGNFPGRFSGRQFSNSRSEMNVSTLELGDSALYLCASSLPGGGAYGYTFGSGTRLTVV.

The V call is TRBV5-1, the J call TRBJ2-7; a weak D match, TRBD1 (6 bases). The CDR3 is made up of 16 amino acids. V lost 0 bases to trimming and J lost 2 bases, with 15 bases between them. Germline V gene data show CDR1 as SGHRS and CDR2 as YFSETQ. The CDR3 nucleotides are TGCGCCAGCAGCTTGGATCCTTCGTACAGGGCCTACGAGCAGTACTTC. Its protein is CASSLDPSYRAYEQYF.

This clone was detected only a few times. The chain has TRBV4-1 and TRBJ1-6; D call uncertain. V lost 1 base and J 8 bases, leaving 18 bases between the germline ends. The V gene's germline CDR1 is MGHRA and CDR2 YSYEKL. The CDR3 is 17 residues long. CDR3 DNA: TGCGCCAGCAGCCAAGGGGTTCTCCTCCGACGGGATTCACCCCTCCACTTT. This gives the protein CASSQGVLLRRDSPLHF.